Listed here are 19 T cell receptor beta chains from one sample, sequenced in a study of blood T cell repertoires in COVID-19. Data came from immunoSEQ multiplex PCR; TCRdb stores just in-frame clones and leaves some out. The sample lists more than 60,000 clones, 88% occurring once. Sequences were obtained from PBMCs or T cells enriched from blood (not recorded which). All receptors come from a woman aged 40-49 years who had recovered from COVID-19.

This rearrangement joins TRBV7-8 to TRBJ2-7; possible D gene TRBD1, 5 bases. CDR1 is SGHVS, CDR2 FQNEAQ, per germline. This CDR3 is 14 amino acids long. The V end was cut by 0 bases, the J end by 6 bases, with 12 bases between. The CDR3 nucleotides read TGTGCCAGCAGCTTAGCGCGACAGAACTTCGAGCAGTACTTC. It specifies CASSLARQNFEQYF.

CDR3 region: CASTRDRAYGYTF. For the CDR3, the DNA is TGTGCCAGCACCCGGGACAGGGCCTATGGCTACACCTTC. The chain links TRBV9 to TRBJ1-2; 9 nucleotides match TRBD1. CDR1 is SGDLS, CDR2 YYNGEE, per germline. V trimming: 6 bases; J trimming: 4 bases; junction bases outside the gene matches: 4. The CDR3 runs 13 residues.

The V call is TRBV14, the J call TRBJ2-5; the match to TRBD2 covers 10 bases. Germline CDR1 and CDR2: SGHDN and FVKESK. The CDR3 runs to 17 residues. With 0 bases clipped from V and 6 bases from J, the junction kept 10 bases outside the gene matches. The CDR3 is CASSQDRRAGGRKTQYF. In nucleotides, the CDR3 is TGTGCCAGCAGCCAAGATCGGAGAGCGGGGGGGCGAAAGACCCAGTACTTC.

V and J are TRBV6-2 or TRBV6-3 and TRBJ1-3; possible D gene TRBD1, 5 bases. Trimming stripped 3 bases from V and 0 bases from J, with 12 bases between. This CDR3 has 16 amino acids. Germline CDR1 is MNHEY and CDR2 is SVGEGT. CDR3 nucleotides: TGTGCCAGCAGTTATTTACAGGAGTTCTCTGGAAACACCATATATTTT. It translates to CASSYLQEFSGNTIYF.

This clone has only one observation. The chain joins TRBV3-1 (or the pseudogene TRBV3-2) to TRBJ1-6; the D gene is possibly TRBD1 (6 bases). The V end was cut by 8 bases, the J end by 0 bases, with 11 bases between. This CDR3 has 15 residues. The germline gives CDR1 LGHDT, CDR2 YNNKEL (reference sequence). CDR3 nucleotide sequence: TGTGCCAGCTCTAACAGGGCCTCCTATAATTCACCCCTCCACTTT. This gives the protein CASSNRASYNSPLHF.

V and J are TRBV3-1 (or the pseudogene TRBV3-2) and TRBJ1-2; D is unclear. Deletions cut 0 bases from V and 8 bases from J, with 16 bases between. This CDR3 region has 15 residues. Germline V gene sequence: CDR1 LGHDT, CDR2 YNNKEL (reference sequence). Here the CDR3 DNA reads TGTGCCAGCAGCCAAGACATTGCCAGCGCGGGGGGCTACACCTTC. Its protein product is CASSQDIASAGGYTF.

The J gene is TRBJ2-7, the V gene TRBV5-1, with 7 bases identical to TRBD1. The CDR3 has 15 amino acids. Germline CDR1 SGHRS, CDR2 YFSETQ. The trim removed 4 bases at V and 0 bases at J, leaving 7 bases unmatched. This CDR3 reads CASSEDRLNSYEQYF. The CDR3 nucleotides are TGCGCCAGCAGCGAGGACAGGCTAAACTCCTACGAGCAGTACTTC. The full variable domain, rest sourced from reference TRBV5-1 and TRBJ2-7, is KAGVTQTPRYLIKTRGQQVTLSCSPISGHRSVSWYQQTPGQGLQFLFEYFSETQRNKGNFPGRFSGRQFSNSRSEMNVSTLELGDSALYLCASSEDRLNSYEQYFGPGTRLTVT.

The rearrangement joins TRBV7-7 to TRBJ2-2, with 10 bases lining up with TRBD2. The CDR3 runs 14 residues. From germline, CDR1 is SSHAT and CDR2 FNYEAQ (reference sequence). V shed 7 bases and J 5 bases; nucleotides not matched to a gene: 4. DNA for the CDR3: TGTGCCAGCAAAAGCGGGGGGGTAACCGGGGAGCTGTTTTTT. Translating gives CASKSGGVTGELFF.

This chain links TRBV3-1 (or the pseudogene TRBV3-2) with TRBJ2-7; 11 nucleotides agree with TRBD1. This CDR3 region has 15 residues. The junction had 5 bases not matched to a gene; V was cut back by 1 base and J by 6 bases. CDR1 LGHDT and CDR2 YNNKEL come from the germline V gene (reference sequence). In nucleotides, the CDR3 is TGTGCCAGCAGCCAAGTCCCTGGGACAGGGGGCGAGCAGTACTTC. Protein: CASSQVPGTGGEQYF.

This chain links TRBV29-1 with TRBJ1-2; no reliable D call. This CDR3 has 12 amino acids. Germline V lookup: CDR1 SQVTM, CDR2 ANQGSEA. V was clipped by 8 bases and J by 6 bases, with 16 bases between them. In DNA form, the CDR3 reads TGCAGCTCCCACCACCGGGGAGATGGCTACACCTTC. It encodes CSSHHRGDGYTF.

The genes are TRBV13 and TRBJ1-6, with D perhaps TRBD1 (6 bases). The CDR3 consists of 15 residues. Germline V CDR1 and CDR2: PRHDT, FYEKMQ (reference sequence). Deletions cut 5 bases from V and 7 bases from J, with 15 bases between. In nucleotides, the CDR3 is TGTGCCAGCAGCCAGGGGAACGGCCAGAATTCACCCCTCCACTTT. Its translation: CASSQGNGQNSPLHF.

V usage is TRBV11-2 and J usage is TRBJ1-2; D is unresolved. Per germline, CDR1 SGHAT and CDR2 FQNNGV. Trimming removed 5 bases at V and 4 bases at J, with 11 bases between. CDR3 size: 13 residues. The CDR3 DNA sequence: TGTGCCAGCAGCCGTACAGAGATCTATGGCTACACCTTC. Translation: CASSRTEIYGYTF.

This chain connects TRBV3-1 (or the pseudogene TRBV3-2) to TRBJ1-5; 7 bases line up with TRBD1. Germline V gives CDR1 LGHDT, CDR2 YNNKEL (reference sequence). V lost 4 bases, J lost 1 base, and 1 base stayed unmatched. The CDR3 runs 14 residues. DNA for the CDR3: TGTGCCAGCAGCCGACAGGGAAGCAATCAGCCCCAGCATTTT. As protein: CASSRQGSNQPQHF.

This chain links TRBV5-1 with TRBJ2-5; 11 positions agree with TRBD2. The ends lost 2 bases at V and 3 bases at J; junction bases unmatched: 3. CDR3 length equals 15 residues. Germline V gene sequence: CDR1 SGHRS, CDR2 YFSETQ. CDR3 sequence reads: CASSLLAGAKETQYF. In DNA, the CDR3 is TGCGCCAGCAGCTTACTAGCGGGGGCGAAAGAGACCCAGTACTTC.

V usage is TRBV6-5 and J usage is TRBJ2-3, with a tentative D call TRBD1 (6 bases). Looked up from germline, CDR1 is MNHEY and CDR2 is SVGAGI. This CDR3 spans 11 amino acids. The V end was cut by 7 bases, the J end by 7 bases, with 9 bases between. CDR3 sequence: CASTQGYTQYF. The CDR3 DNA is TGTGCCAGCACTCAGGGGTATACGCAGTATTTT.

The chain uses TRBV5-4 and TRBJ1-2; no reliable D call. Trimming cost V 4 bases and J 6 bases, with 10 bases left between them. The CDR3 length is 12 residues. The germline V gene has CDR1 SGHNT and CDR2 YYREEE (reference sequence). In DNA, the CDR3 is TGTGCCAGCAGCGATTGGGGAGATGGCTACACCTTC. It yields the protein CASSDWGDGYTF.

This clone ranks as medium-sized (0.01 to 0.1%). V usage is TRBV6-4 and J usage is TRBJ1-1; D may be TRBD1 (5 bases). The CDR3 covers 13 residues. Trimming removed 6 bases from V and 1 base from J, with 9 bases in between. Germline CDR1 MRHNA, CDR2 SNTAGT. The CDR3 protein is CASSPGENTEAFF. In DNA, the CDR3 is TGTGCCAGCAGCCCGGGGGAGAACACTGAAGCTTTCTTT.

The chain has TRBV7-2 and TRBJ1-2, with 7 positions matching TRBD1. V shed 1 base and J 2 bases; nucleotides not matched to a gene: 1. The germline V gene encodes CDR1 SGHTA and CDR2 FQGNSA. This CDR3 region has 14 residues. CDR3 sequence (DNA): TGTGCCAGCAGCTTAGGACAGGGCAACTATGGCTACACCTTC. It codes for CASSLGQGNYGYTF.

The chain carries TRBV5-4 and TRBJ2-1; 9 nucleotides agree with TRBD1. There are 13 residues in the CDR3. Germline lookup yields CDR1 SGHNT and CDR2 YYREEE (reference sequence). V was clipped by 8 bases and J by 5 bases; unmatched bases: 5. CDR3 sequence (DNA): TGTGCCAGTGAGGACAGGGGAGACAATGAGCAGTTCTTC. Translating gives CASEDRGDNEQFF.